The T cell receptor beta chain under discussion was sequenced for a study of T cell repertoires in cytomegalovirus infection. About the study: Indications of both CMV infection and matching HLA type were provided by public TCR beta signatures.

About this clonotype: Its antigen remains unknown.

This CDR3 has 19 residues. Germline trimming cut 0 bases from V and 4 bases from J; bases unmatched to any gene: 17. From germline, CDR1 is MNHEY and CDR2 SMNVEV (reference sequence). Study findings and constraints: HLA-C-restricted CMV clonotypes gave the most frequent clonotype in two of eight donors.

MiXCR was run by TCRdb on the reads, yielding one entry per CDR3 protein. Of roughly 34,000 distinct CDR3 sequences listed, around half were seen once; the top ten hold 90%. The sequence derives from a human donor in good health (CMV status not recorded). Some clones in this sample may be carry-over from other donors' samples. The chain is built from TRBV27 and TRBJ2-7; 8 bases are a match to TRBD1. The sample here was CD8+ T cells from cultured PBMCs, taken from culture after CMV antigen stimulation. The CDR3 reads CASSLSQVATGTGGYEQYF. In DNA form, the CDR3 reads TGTGCCAGCAGTTTATCACAGGTCGCAACAGGGACAGGAGGTTACGAGCAGTACTTC.